This T cell receptor (beta chain) was obtained from a study of T cell repertoires in cytomegalovirus infection. About the study: Based on public TCR beta signatures, there were indications of CMV infection and of a matching HLA type. Findings of the study overall: Carriage of CMV together with the relevant HLA was identifiable through cumulative public TCR beta family frequency. Predominance within the ex vivo response was attributable to HLA-C-restricted CMV-specific TCR beta clonotypes.

This CDR3 is 14 amino acids long. V was shortened by 3 bases and J by 1 base, with 7 bases between the two germline ends. This clonotype has ten or more counts. Its target is unknown. A single record per CDR3 protein comes from TCRdb applying MiXCR to the reads. The sample carries some 150,000 distinct CDR3 sequences, about a quarter recorded once. Sequencing was done on a sample of PBMCs. This rearrangement joins TRBV12-3 or TRBV12-4 to TRBJ1-3, with D uncertain. This TCR was recovered from a human donor in good health (CMV status not recorded). Some clones in this sample may be carry-over from other donors' samples. The CDR3 nucleotides read TGTGCCAGCAGTTTTGGCGGTTCTGGAAACACCATATATTTT. As protein: CASSFGGSGNTIYF.